This T cell receptor beta chain derives from a study of response to subunit inactivated influenza vaccine. The germline CDR1 and CDR2 sequences are DFQATT and SNEGSKA (reference sequence). V gave up 6 bases and J gave up 0 bases; unmatched junction bases: 5. This CDR3 contains 15 residues. MiXCR was run by TCRdb on the RT-PCR reads, yielding one entry per CDR3 protein. The sample consists of 710,000 or so distinct CDR3 sequences, 15% to 18% of them appearing once. The TCR was taken from a man aged 45 to 65 who received an inactivated influenza vaccine. This sequence joins TRBV20-1 and TRBJ2-1; TRBD1 aligns across 10 bases. The sequenced sample was PBMCs from blood, obtained roughly 13 days after vaccination. The CDR3 protein is CSATDRGDSYNEQFF. CDR3 coding DNA: TGCAGTGCAACGGACAGGGGGGACTCCTACAATGAGCAGTTCTTC.